This TCR beta chain came from a study of a mutant IDH1 vaccine in newly diagnosed glioma. At the level of the study: Males made up about 60% and females approximately 38% of treated patients, whose mean age was about 41 years. The therapy given earlier, which was standard therapy, consisted of radiotherapy, temozolomide, or both, and most of the patients received both. Points from the study as a whole: Top-clonotype changes in peripheral T cells seemed unrelated to pseudoprogression.

Notes on this clone: Its antigen is not known.

With 4 bases removed from V and 8 bases from J, the gap between germline ends came to 9 bases. The CDR3 runs 12 residues. Germline V gene sequence: CDR1 SNHLY, CDR2 FYNNEI. Noted time point: week 35, safety follow-up. Vaccine doses each comprised 300 ug of mutant IDH1 20-mer peptide, with topical imiquimod. Libraries were prepared by immunoSEQ multiplex PCR; TCRdb keeps only in-frame clonotypes and omits some of them. The table lists about 46,000 clones, 85% to 95% of them singletons. This clonotype was sampled from a man aged 45 to 65 with glioma. The sample in question was PBMCs, obtained from a glioma patient whose treatment included an IDH1 peptide vaccine. The chain recombines TRBV2 with TRBJ1-5; the D is unclear. The DNA of the CDR3 is TGTGCCAGCAGTGCCCGCCTTAAGCCCCAGCATTTT. Amino acid sequence: CASSARLKPQHF.